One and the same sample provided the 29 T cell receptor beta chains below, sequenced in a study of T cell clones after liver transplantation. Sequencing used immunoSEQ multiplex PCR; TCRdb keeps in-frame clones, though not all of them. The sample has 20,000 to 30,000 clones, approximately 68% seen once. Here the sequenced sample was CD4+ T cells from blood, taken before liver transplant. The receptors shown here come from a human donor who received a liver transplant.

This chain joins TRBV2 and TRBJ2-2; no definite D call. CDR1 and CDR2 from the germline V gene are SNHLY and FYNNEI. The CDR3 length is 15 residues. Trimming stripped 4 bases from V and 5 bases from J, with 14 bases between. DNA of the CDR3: TGTGCCAGCAGTGGAGCGCTGATGGGGACCGGGGAGCTGTTTTTT. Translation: CASSGALMGTGELFF.

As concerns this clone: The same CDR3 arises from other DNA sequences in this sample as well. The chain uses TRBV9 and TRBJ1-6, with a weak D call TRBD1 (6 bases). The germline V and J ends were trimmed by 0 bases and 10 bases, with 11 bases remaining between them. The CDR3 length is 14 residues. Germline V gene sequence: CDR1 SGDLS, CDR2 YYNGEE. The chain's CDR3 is CASSVVGGHSPLHF. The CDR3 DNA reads TGTGCCAGCAGCGTAGTAGGGGGGCACTCACCCCTCCACTTT.

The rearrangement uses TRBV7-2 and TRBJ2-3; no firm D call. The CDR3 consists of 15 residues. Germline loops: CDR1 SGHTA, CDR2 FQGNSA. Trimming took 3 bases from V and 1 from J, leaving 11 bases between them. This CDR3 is CASSFWESGTDTQYF. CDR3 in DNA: TGTGCCAGCAGCTTTTGGGAATCGGGCACAGATACGCAGTATTTT.

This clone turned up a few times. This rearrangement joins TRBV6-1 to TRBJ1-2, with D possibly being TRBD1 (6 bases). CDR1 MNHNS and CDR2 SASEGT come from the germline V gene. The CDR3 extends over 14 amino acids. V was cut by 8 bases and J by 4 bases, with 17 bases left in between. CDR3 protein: CASVGADSFYGYTF. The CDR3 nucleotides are TGTGCCAGCGTTGGGGCGGACAGTTTCTATGGCTACACCTTC.

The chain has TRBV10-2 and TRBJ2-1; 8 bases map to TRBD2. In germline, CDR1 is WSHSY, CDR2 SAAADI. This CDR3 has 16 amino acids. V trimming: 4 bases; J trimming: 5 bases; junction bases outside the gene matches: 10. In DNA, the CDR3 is TGCGCCAGCAGTGCAGACTTGGTGGGACTAGACAATGAGCAGTTCTTC. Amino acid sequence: CASSADLVGLDNEQFF.

CDR3 DNA: TGTGCCAGCAGCTTTGATCAGACCTCTAACTATGGCTACACCTTC. It yields the protein CASSFDQTSNYGYTF. The V call is TRBV5-4, the J call TRBJ1-2; D is unclear. From germline, CDR1 is SGHNT and CDR2 YYREEE (reference sequence). The CDR3 length is 15 residues. Trimming removed 2 bases from V and 0 bases from J, with 11 bases in between.

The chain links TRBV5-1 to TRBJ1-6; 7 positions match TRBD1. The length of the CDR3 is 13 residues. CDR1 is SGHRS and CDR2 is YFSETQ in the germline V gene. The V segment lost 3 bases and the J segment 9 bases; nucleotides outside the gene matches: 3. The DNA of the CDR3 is TGCGCCAGCAGCTGGACAGGAACTTCACCCCTCCACTTT. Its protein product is CASSWTGTSPLHF. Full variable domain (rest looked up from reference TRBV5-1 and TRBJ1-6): KAGVTQTPRYLIKTRGQQVTLSCSPISGHRSVSWYQQTPGQGLQFLFEYFSETQRNKGNFPGRFSGRQFSNSRSEMNVSTLELGDSALYLCASSWTGTSPLHFGNGTRLTVT.

CDR3 nucleotide sequence: TGTGCCAGCAGCCTAGAGGACAGGGCAACTAACTATGGCTACACCTTC. Encoded protein: CASSLEDRATNYGYTF. The genes are TRBV4-2 and TRBJ1-2; 8 bases are shared with TRBD1. Germline V gene lookup returns CDR1 LGHNA and CDR2 YNFKEQ. V lost 4 bases to trimming and J lost 0 bases; unmatched junction nucleotides: 7. This CDR3 contains 16 residues.

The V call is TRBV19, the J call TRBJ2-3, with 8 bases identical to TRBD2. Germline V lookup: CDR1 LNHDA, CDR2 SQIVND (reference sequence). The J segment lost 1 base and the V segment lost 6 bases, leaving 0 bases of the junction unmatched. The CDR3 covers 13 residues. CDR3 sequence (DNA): TGTGCCAGTAGGACTAGCGGCACAGATACGCAGTATTTT. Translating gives CASRTSGTDTQYF.

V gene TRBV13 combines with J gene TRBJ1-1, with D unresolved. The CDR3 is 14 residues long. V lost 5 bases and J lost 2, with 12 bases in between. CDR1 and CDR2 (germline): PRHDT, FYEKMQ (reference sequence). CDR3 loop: CASSARRPNTEAFF. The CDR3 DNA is TGTGCCAGCAGCGCACGCCGACCCAACACTGAAGCTTTCTTT.

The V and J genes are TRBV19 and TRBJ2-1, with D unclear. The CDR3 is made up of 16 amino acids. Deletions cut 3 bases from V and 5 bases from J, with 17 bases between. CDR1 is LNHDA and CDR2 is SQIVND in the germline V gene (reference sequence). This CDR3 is CASSIQSLRGDNEQFF. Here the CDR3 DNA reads TGTGCCAGTAGTATTCAGTCACTTCGTGGCGACAATGAGCAGTTCTTC.

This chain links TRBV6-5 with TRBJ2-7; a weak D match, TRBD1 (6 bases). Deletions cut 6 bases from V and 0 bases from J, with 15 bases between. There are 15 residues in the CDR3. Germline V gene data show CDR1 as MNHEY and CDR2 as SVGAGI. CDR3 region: CASSRGRTSSYEQYF. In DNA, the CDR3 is TGTGCCAGCAGCAGGGGACGGACGAGCTCCTACGAGCAGTACTTC.

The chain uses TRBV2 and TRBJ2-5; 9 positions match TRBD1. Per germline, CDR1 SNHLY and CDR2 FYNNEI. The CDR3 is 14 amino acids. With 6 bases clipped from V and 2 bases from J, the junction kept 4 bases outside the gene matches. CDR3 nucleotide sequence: TGTGCCAGCAGCACCGACAGGGGGCAAGAGACCCAGTACTTC. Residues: CASSTDRGQETQYF.

The DNA of the CDR3 is TGTGCCAGCAAGGAGACGGGGAGGGATCAGCCCCAGCATTTT. It translates to CASKETGRDQPQHF. The chain uses TRBV28 and TRBJ1-5; no firm D call. Per germline, CDR1 MDHEN and CDR2 SYDVKM. V was cut by 7 bases and J by 5 bases, with 15 bases left in between. CDR3 length: 14 residues.

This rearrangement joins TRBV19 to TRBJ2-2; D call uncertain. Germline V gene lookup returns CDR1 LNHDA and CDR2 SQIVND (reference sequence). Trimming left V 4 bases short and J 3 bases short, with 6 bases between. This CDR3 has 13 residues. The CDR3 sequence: CASSSGYTGELFF. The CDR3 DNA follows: TGTGCCAGTAGTAGCGGTTACACCGGGGAGCTGTTTTTT.

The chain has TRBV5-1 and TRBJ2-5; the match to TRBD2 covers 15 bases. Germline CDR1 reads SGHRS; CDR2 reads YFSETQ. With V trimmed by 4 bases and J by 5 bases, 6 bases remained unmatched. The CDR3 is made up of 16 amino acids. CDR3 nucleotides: TGCGCCAGCAGCCTGGGACTAGCGGGGGGCCGGGAGACCCAGTACTTC. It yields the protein CASSLGLAGGRETQYF.

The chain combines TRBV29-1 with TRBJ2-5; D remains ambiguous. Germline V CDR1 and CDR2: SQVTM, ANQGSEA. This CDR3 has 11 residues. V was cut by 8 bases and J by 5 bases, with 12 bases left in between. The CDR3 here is CSSYGLETQYF. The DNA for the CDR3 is TGCAGCAGTTACGGGCTGGAGACCCAGTACTTC. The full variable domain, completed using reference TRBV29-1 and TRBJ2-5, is SAVISQKPSRDICQRGTSLTIQCQVDSQVTMMFWYRQQPGQSLTLIATANQGSEATYESGFVIDKFPISRPNLTFSTLTVSNMSPEDSSIYLCSSYGLETQYFGPGTRLLVL.

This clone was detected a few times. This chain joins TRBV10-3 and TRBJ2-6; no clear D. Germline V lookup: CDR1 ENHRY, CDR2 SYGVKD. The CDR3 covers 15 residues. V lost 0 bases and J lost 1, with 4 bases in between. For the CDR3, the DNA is TGTGCCATCAGTGAGTCGGGATCTGGGGCCAACGTCCTGACTTTC. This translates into CAISESGSGANVLTF.

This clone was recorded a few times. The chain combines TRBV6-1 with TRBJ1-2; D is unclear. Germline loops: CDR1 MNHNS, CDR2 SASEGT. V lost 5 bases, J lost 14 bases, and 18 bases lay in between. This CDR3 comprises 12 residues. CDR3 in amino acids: CASSPTITGETF. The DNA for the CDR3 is TGTGCCAGCAGTCCAACAATTACTGGAGAGACCTTC.

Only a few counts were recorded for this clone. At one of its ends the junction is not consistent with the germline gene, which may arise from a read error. The CDR3 sequence is CASRYFHTGELFF. CDR3 sequence (DNA): TGTGCCAGCAGATACTTCCACACCGGGGAGCTGTTTTTT. V and J are TRBV6-5 and TRBJ2-2; D ambiguous. Germline CDR1 MNHEY, CDR2 SVGAGI. This CDR3 contains 13 residues.

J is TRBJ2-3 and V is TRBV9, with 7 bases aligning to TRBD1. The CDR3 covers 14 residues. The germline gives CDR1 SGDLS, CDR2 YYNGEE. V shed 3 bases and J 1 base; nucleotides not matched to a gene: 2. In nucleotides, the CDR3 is TGTGCCAGCAGCGCGAGGGGGCGCACAGATACGCAGTATTTT. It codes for CASSARGRTDTQYF.

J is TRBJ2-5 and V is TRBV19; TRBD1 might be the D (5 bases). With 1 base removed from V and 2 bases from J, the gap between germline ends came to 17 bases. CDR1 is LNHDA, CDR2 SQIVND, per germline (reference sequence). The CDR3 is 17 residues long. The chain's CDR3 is CASSIARTFQGQETQYF. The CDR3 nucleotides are TGTGCCAGTAGTATAGCCCGAACTTTCCAGGGTCAAGAGACCCAGTACTTC.

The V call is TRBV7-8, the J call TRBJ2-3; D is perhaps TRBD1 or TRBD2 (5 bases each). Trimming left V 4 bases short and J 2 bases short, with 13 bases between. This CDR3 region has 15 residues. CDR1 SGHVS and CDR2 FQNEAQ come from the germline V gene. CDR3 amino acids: CASSYGTAYTDTQYF. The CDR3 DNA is TGTGCCAGCAGCTATGGGACGGCCTACACAGATACGCAGTATTTT.

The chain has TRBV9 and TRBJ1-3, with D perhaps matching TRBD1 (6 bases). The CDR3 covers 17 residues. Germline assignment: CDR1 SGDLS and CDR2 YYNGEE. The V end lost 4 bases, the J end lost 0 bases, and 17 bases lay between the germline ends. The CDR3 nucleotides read TGTGCCAGCAGCCAGAGTACAGGGCTCCTCTCTGGAAACACCATATATTTT. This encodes CASSQSTGLLSGNTIYF.

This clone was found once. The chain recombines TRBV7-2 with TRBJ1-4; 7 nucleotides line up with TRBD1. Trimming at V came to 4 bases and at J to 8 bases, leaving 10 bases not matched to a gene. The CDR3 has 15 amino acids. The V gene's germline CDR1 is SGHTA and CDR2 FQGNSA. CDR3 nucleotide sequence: TGTGCCAGCAGCTGTGACAGGGATGGTTGGGAAAAACTGTTTTTT. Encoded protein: CASSCDRDGWEKLFF.

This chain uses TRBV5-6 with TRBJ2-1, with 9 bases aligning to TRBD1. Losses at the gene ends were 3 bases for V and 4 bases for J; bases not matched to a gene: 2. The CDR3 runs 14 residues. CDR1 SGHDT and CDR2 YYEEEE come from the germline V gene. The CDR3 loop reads CASSWGQGYNEQFF. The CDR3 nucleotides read TGTGCCAGCAGCTGGGGACAGGGTTACAATGAGCAGTTCTTC.

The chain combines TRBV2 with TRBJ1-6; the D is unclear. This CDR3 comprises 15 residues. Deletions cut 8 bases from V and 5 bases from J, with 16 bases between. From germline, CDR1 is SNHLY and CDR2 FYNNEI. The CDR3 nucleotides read TGTGCCAGCGTTCCGGGGAACCAAAATAATTCACCCCTCCACTTT. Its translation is CASVPGNQNNSPLHF.

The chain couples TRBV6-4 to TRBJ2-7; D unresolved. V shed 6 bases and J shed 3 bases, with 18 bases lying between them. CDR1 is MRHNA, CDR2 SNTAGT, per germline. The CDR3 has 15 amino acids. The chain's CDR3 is CASSSSDSAGYEQYV. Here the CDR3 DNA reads TGTGCCAGCAGCTCCTCGGATAGTGCCGGCTACGAGCAGTACGTC.

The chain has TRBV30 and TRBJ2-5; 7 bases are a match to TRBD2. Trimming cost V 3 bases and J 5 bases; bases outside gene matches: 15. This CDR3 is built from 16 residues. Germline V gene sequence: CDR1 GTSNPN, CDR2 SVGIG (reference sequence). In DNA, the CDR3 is TGTGCCTGGAGCCGAGGGGCTAGCGGACCTTCCGAGACCCAGTACTTC. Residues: CAWSRGASGPSETQYF.